This T cell receptor (beta chain) stems from a study of T cell repertoires in cytomegalovirus infection. Study-level background: CMV infection together with matching HLA type was indicated by public TCR beta signatures.

TCRdb reanalysed the reads using MiXCR and keeps one entry per CDR3 protein. The sample carries under 250,000 distinct CDR3 sequences, roughly 6.5% recorded once. The study's findings and limits: Predominance within the ex vivo response was attributable to HLA-C-restricted CMV-specific TCR beta clonotypes.

This CDR3 is 14 amino acids long. V shed 3 bases and J shed 0 bases, with 8 bases lying between them. CDR1 is SGDLS, CDR2 YYNGEE, per germline. There are many counts of this clonotype. What it binds is not known. This rearrangement joins TRBV9 to TRBJ2-3; possibly TRBD2 for D (6 bases). The sequence was obtained from a human donor in good health (CMV status not recorded). Some clones in this sample may be carry-over from other donors' samples. Sequenced: PBMCs. CDR3 coding DNA: TGTGCCAGCAGCGCCGGGACTAGCACAGATACGCAGTATTTT. This codes for CASSAGTSTDTQYF. The full variable domain, completed using reference TRBV9 and TRBJ2-3, is DSGVTQTPKHLITATGQRVTLRCSPRSGDLSVYWYQQSLDQGLQFLIQYYNGEERAKGNILERFSAQQFPDLHSELNLSSLELGDSALYFCASSAGTSTDTQYFGPGTRLTVL.